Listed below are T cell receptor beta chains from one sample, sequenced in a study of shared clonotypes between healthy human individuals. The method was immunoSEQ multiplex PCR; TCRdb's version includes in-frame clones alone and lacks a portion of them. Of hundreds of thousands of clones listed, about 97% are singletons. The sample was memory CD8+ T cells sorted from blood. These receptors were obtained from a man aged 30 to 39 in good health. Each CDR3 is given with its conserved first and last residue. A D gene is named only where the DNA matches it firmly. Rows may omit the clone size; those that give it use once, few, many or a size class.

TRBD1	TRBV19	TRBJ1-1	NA	CASSMGQGRIVTEAFF	TGTGCCAGTAGTATGGGACAGGGTAGGATTGTCACTGAAGCTTTCTTT
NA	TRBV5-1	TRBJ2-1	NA	CASSLKGEYNEQFF	TGCGCCAGCAGCTTGAAAGGGGAGTACAATGAGCAGTTCTTC
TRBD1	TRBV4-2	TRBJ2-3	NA	CASSQERGQGDTQYF	TGTGCCAGCAGCCAAGAAAGAGGACAGGGGGATACGCAGTATTTT
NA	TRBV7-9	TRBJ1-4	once	CASSLEQANEKLFF	TGTGCCAGCAGCTTAGAACAGGCGAATGAAAAACTGTTTTTT
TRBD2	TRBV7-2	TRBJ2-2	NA	CASSLELAGTGELFF	TGTGCCAGCAGCTTAGAACTAGCGGGCACCGGGGAGCTGTTTTTT
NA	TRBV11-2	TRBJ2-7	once	CASSLVVGQTYEQYF	TGTGCCAGCAGCTTAGTGGTAGGCCAGACCTACGAGCAGTACTTC
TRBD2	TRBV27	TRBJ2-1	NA	CASRPGLADSYNEQFF	TGTGCCAGCAGACCGGGACTAGCGGACTCCTACAATGAGCAGTTCTTC
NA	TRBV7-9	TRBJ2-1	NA	CASSWPSGTLQFF	TGTGCCAGCAGCTGGCCGAGCGGCACCCTGCAGTTCTTC
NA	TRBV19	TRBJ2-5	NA	CASSRRAFQETQYF	TGTGCCAGTAGCCGCAGGGCGTTTCAAGAGACCCAGTACTTC
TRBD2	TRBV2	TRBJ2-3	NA	CASSGKAGAGNTDTQYF	TGTGCCAGCAGTGGGAAAGCGGGAGCTGGGAACACAGATACGCAGTATTTT
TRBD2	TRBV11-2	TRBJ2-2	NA	CASSTLSGRTGELFF	TGTGCCAGCAGCACCCTTAGCGGGAGGACCGGGGAGCTGTTTTTT
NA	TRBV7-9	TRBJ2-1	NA	CASTSGRAHNEQFF	TGTGCCAGCACCTCGGGACGGGCCCACAATGAGCAGTTCTTC
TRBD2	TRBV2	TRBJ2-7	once	CASSGTSGRALYEQYF	TGTGCCAGCAGCGGCACTAGCGGGAGGGCCCTCTACGAGCAGTACTTC
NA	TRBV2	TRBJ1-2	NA	CASSGGLVVNTF	TGTGCCAGCAGTGGTGGGCTGGTGGTAAACACCTTC
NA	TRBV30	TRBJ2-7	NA	CAWRSSYEQYF	TGTGCCTGGAGGAGCTCCTACGAGCAGTACTTC
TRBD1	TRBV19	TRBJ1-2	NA	CASRLAGTGGYGYTF	TGTGCCAGTAGACTGGCGGGGACAGGGGGCTATGGCTACACCTTC
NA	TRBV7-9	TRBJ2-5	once	CASSPDSQETQYF	TGTGCCAGCAGCCCGGACAGCCAAGAGACCCAGTACTTC
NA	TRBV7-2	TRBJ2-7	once	CASSVTSFYEQYF	TGTGCCAGCAGCGTTACTAGTTTCTACGAGCAGTACTTC
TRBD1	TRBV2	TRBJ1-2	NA	CASLPRDGTGEGGGYTF	TGTGCCAGCCTTCCAAGGGATGGGACAGGGGAAGGTGGTGGCTACACCTTC
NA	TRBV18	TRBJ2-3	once	CASSPTLWDIPDTQYF	TGTGCCAGCTCACCTACCTTGTGGGACATCCCAGATACGCAGTATTTT
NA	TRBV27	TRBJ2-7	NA	CASSFWGGEQYF	TGTGCCAGCAGTTTTTGGGGCGGCGAGCAGTACTTC
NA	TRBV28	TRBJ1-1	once	CASSYRAGNTEAFF	TGTGCCAGCAGTTACAGGGCGGGGAACACTGAAGCTTTCTTT
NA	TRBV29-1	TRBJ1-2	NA	CSVPTGIYGYTF	TGCAGCGTCCCGACAGGAATCTACGGCTACACCTTC
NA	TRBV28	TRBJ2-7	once	CASTDSGGGSLYEQYF	TGTGCCAGCACCGATTCTGGGGGCGGGAGTCTCTACGAGCAGTACTTC
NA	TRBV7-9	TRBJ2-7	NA	CASSKSSYEQYF	TGTGCCAGCAGTAAAAGCTCCTACGAGCAGTACTTC
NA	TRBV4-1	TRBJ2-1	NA	CASSHRFSNEQFF	TGCGCCAGCAGCCATAGGTTTTCAAATGAGCAGTTCTTC
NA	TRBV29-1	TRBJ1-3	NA	CSVWGSGNTIYF	TGCAGCGTTTGGGGCTCTGGAAACACCATATATTTT
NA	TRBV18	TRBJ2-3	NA	CASSPSKGNTQYF	TGTGCCAGCTCACCTTCAAAGGGGAATACGCAGTATTTT
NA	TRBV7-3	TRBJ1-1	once	CASGSDRNTEAFF	TGTGCCAGCGGATCCGACAGAAACACTGAAGCTTTCTTT
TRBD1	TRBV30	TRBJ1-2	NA	CASHEQGAGYTF	TGTGCCTCCCACGAACAGGGGGCGGGCTACACCTTC
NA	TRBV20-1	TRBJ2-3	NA	CSASYIGDF	TGCAGTGCTAGTTATATTGGGGATTTT